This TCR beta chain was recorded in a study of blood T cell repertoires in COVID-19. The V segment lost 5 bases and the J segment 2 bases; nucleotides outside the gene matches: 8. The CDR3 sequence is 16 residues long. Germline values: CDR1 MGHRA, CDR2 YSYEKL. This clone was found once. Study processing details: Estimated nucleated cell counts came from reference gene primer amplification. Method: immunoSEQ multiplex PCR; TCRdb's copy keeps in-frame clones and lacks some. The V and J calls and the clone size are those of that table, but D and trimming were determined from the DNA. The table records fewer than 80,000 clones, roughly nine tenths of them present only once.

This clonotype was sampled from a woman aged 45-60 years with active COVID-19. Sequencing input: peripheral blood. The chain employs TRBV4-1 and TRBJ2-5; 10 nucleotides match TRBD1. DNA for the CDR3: TGCGCCAGCAGCACTGATCCGGGACAGGGGCAAGAGACCCAGTACTTC. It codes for CASSTDPGQGQETQYF.